A single T cell receptor beta chain is shown here with its context. This record belongs to a study of OX40 agonist ivuxolimab in advanced cancers. For the study at large: A mean age of around 63 years, range about 23 to 90, was recorded, and 70% to 85% were male.

The table came from immunoSEQ multiplex PCR; TCRdb's copy has only in-frame clones and leaves some out. The sample has 85,000 to 120,000 clones; roughly nine tenths are singletons. The V gene lost 1 base and the J gene lost 4 bases, with 15 bases spanning the gap. Per the germline V gene, CDR1 is MGHRA and CDR2 is YSYEKL. This CDR3 contains 16 residues. The receptor was isolated from an adult with an advanced solid tumor such as melanoma, head and neck, liver or kidney cancer. The source material was CD4+ or CD8+ T cells sorted from blood, sampled in a trial of the OX40 agonist ivuxolimab. V gene TRBV4-1 combines with J gene TRBJ2-3; D may match TRBD1 or TRBD2 (7 bases each). CDR3 sequence: CASSQAGGGGSDTQYF. The CDR3 DNA reads as TGCGCCAGCAGCCAAGCAGGGGGGGGAGGCTCAGATACGCAGTATTTT.